Sequencing of this TCR beta chain was carried out in a study of blood T cell repertoires in COVID-19 (TCRdb year 2020). Notes on the research overall: Samples covering the acute and convalescent phases of COVID-19 were provided by collaborators in the United States, Italy and Spain. The dataset comprised deeply sampled blood TCRbeta repertoires from subjects exposed to, actively infected with, or recovered from COVID-19. Nearly every sample came with metadata listing a de-identified subject ID, COVID-19 status, age in years and sex. The prospective study material was composed of cDNA or gDNA derived from T cells, B-cell-depleted T cells, or PBMCs. The repertoires were released in a freely available public database meant as a resource for research on the immune response to SARS-CoV-2. The samples were drawn from two sources: the first 160 participants of the ongoing ImmuneRACE study, and 1,254 subjects contributed by 6 global collaborators. HLA class I and class II types, where available, came from metadata supplied by the sample provider rather than from assay-based typing.

Regarding this clone: Its target antigen remains unknown. No clone much larger than this one lies a single base away; base qualities are absent.

TCRbeta CDR3 regions were amplified from genomic DNA using the immunoSEQ Assay, a bias-controlled multiplex PCR. Per the source publication's procedure: Within the assay, amplification of reference gene primers was used to estimate how many nucleated cells each sample contained. To quantify the absolute abundance of each unique TCRbeta CDR3 rearrangement, sequence reads were collapsed and filtered. For each sample, productive Simpson clonality was calculated by taking the square root of Simpson's diversity index across productive rearrangements. TCRdb retrieved this table from immuneACCESS and kept in-frame rearrangements only. Not all clones are present; in checked studies, unresolved V genes account for under half, and no reason is known for the remainder. V and J calls and clone size are those listed in that table; D and trimming were worked out from the DNA. Within this sample are approximately 330,000 clones, with roughly 87% of them counted one time only. Roughly 9.9% of the sample belongs to the ten largest clones.

One collaborating source in Seattle enrolled patients during active infection and followed them longitudinally through the course of disease. Each collaborating institution followed its own protocols to collect whole blood in K2EDTA tubes. Collaborator samples were shipped for TCRbeta analysis as frozen whole blood, isolated PBMCs, or DNA extracted from either sample type. Study-wide findings and limitations: How much clinical and demographic metadata was included differed by source and by participant, and the metadata was provided uncurated.

The sequence was obtained from a man aged 25-45 years with COVID-19, enrolled during active disease. Sequencing was performed on peripheral blood.

Here the CDR3 is given as CASRATGTSGTRETQYF. The DNA sequence reads TGTGCCAGCAGAGCGACCGGGACTAGCGGGACCCGGGAGACCCAGTACTTC. The V and J genes are TRBV5-4 and TRBJ2-5; 13 bases in the middle match TRBD2. V loses 5 bases at its end and J loses 5 bases; junction bases beyond the gene matches: 12. Including cysteine and phenylalanine, the CDR3 has 17 amino acids. Of all the DNA, just the CDR3 is kept, 51 bases in frame from base 1. CDR1 and CDR2 are drawn from the germline V gene (reference sequence): SGHNT, YYREEE.